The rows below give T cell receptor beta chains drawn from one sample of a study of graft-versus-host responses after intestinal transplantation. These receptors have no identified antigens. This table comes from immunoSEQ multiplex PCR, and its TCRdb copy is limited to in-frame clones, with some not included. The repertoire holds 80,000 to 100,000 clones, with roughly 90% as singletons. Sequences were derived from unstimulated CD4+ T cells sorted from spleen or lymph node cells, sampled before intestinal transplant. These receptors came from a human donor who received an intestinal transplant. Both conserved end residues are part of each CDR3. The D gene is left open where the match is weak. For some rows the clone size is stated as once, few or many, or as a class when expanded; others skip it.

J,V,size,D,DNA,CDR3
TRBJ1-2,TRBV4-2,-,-,TGTGCCAGCAGCCAAGCCCAGGGTACCTATGGCTACACCTTC,CASSQAQGTYGYTF
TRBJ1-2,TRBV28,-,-,TGTGCCAGCAGTTTAGGTCCAGGGATGGGGGGTGGCTACACCTTC,CASSLGPGMGGGYTF
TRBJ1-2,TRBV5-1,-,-,TGCGCCAGCAGCTTTGGAGACTATGGCTACACCTTC,CASSFGDYGYTF
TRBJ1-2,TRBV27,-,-,TGTGCCAGCAGCCCAACCTCCCGACAGACTAACTATGGCTACACCTTC,CASSPTSRQTNYGYTF
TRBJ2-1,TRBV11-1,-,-,TGTGCCAGCAGCTTAGGCCGAGGCAATGAGCAGTTCTTC,CASSLGRGNEQFF
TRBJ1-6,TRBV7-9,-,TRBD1,TGTGCCAGCGGGATGACAGGGGGCCCACCCCTCCACTTT,CASGMTGGPPLHF
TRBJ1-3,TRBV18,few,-,TGTGCCAGCTCACCGAAACAGGGCTCTGGAAACACCATATATTTT,CASSPKQGSGNTIYF
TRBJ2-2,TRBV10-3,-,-,TGTGCCATCAGTGAACTGGGGCCTTCGAACACCGGGGAGCTGTTTTTT,CAISELGPSNTGELFF
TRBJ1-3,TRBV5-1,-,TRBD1,TGCGCCAGCAGCCCGGGCACACAGGGGGCTGGAAACACCATATATTTT,CASSPGTQGAGNTIYF
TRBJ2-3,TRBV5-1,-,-,TGCGCCAGCCGCTTGGCAGGGGACACAGATACGCAGTATTTT,CASRLAGDTDTQYF
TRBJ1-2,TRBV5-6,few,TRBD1,TGTGCCAGCAGCATACGGGACAGAGACAACTACACCTTC,CASSIRDRDNYTF
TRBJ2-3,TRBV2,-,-,TGTGCCAGCAGTGACGGGGCGGGGGATACGCAGTATTTT,CASSDGAGDTQYF
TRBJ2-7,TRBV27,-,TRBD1,TGTGCCAGCGGTTACGACAGGGGGTTCAGCGAGCAGTACTTC,CASGYDRGFSEQYF
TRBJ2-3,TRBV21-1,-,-,TGTGCCAGCAGCCGAGGGACTACTAGCACAGATACGCAGTATTTT,CASSRGTTSTDTQYF
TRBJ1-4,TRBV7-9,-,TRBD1,TGTGCCAGCAGCTTAGGACAGGGGATGAGTGAAAAACTGTTTTTT,CASSLGQGMSEKLFF
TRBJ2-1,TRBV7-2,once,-,TGTGCCAGCAGCTTAAGGCGGTTCCCTGGCAATGAGCAGTTCTTC,CASSLRRFPGNEQFF
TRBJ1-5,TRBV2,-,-,TGTGCCAGCAATATGGGGGGATATCAGCCCCAGCATTTT,CASNMGGYQPQHF
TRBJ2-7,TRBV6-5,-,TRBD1,TGTGCCAGCAGTTACTCAGGGACAGGGCCTTACGAGCAGTACTTC,CASSYSGTGPYEQYF
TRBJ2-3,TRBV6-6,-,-,TGTGCCAGCAGTCCCAGGTGGGCAGATACGCAGTATTTT,CASSPRWADTQYF
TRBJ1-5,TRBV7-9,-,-,TGTGCCAGCAGCCCAGGAGGGGATCAGCCCCAGCATTTT,CASSPGGDQPQHF
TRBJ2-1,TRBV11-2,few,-,TGTGCCAGCAGCTTACAGGACAATGAGCAGTTCTTC,CASSLQDNEQFF
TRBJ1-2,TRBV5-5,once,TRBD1,TGTGCCAGCAGCTCCGGACAGGGGGGCTATGGCTACACCTTC,CASSSGQGGYGYTF
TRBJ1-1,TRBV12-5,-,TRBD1,TGTGCTAGTGCCTTGATGCAGGGGGTATTCACTGAAGCTTTCTTT,CASALMQGVFTEAFF
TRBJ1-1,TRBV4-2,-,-,TGTGCCAGCAGCCAACAAGGGGGTACCGCTGAAGCTTTCTTT,CASSQQGGTAEAFF
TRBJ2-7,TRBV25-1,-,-,TGTGCCAGCAGTGTTCGGGGGGCTTTCAACTACGAGCAGTACTTC,CASSVRGAFNYEQYF
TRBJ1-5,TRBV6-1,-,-,TGTGCCAGCAGTGTCGGACAGAGCAATCAGCCCCAGCATTTT,CASSVGQSNQPQHF
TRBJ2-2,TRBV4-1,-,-,TGCGCCAGCAGCCAAGATCGGGGAACCGGGGAGCTGTTTTTT,CASSQDRGTGELFF
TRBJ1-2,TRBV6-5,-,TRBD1,TGTGCCAGCAGTTTCGAACGACAGGGGACGGGCTATGGCTACACCTTC,CASSFERQGTGYGYTF
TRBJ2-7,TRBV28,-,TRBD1,TGTGCCAGCACCGGGACAGGGTATTACGAGCAGTACTTC,CASTGTGYYEQYF
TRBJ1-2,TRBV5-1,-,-,TGCGCCAGCAGCTTGTCTCCCGGTGTTTCGACAGGAGGAGGCTACACCTTC,CASSLSPGVSTGGGYTF
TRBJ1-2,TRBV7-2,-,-,TGTGCCAGCAGCCCCGACAGTTCCCTAGTCTATGGCTACACCTTC,CASSPDSSLVYGYTF
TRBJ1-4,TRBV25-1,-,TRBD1,TGTGCCAGCAGTGGGACAGGATACCCTCCCGCAACTAATGAAAAACTGTTTTTT,CASSGTGYPPATNEKLFF
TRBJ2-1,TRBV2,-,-,TGTGCCAGCACGGGAACCTCCTACAATGAGCAGTTCTTC,CASTGTSYNEQFF
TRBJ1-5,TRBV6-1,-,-,TGTGCCAGCAGGAGAATCGGGGGAGGCAATCAGCCCCAGCATTTT,CASRRIGGGNQPQHF
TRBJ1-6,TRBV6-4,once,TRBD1,TGTGCCAGCAGGACAGGGCCGGGCAATTCACCCCTCCACTTT,CASRTGPGNSPLHF
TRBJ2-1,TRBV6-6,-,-,TGTGCCAGCAGGTTCAGCGGAGCCTACAATGAGCAGTTCTTC,CASRFSGAYNEQFF
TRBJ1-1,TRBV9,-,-,TGTGCCAGCAGCACGAACCAGGGTTTGGCTTTCTTT,CASSTNQGLAFF
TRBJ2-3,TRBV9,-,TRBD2,TGTGCCAGCAGCGTAGGAGCGGGGGGGCAGGTAGATACGCAGTATTTT,CASSVGAGGQVDTQYF
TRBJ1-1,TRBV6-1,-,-,TGTGCCAGCAGTAAATACTTGAACACTGAAGCTTTCTTT,CASSKYLNTEAFF
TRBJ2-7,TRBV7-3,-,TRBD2,TGTGCCAGCAGCAAGAGCCCGGGACTACCCAGCTACGAGCAGTACTTC,CASSKSPGLPSYEQYF
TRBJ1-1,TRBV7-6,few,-,TGTGCCAGCAGCCCCCCCGTTAACACTGAAGCTTTCTTT,CASSPPVNTEAFF
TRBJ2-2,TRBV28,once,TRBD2,TGTGCCAGCAGTTTATGGACCTCGGGGGGCGGGGAGCTGTTTTTT,CASSLWTSGGGELFF
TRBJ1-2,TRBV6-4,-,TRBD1,TGTGCCAGCAGTGAAGGGGGCTCAAGCTATGGCTACACCTTC,CASSEGGSSYGYTF
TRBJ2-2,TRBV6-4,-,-,TGTGCCAGCAGTGACCAGACGAACACCGGGGAGCTGTTTTTT,CASSDQTNTGELFF
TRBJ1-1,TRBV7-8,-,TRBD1,TGTGCCAGCAGCCCTCGACAGGGGCAGATCATGAACACTGAAGCTTTCTTT,CASSPRQGQIMNTEAFF
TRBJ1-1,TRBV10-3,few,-,TGTGCCATCAGTGGCAGGGAGGGTGCGGACACTGAAGCTTTCTTT,CAISGREGADTEAFF
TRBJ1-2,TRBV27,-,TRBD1,TGTGCCAGCAGTTCCCCGACCCGAGCAGCCCGGGACAGGCACTATGGCTACACCTTC,CASSSPTRAARDRHYGYTF
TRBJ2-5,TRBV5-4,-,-,TGTGCCAGCAGCCGCCCTCAGCAGGGATCCCAAGAGACCCAGTACTTC,CASSRPQQGSQETQYF